This T cell receptor beta chain is drawn from a study of T cell responses to AZD1222 COVID-19 vaccine. Notes on the study in general: Repertoire collection took place solely once the T cell response had peaked. Donors were chiefly white British, with a greater number of females, and clonal diversity was perhaps underestimated. Spike-specific TCR breadth and depth were elevated following two AZD1222 doses.

Clones were read by immunoSEQ multiplex PCR, and TCRdb kept only the in-frame ones, dropping some. Here the sample spans roughly 190,000 clones, roughly 90% being singletons. About this clone itself: Its cognate antigen is unknown.

Germline lookup yields CDR1 LGHDT and CDR2 YNNKEL (reference sequence). The CDR3 totals 17 residues. V lost 4 bases and J lost 6; bases outside the gene matches: 11. The chain links TRBV3-1 (or the pseudogene TRBV3-2) to TRBJ2-2; TRBD2 aligns across 10 bases. Here the sequenced sample was peripheral blood, taken 28 days after the second AZD1222 dose. This TCR was sampled from an adult who received the AZD1222 COVID-19 vaccine. CDR3 residues: CASSLRRTGTSAGELFF. The CDR3 DNA reads as TGTGCCAGCAGCCTAAGACGAACCGGGACTAGCGCCGGGGAGCTGTTTTTT.